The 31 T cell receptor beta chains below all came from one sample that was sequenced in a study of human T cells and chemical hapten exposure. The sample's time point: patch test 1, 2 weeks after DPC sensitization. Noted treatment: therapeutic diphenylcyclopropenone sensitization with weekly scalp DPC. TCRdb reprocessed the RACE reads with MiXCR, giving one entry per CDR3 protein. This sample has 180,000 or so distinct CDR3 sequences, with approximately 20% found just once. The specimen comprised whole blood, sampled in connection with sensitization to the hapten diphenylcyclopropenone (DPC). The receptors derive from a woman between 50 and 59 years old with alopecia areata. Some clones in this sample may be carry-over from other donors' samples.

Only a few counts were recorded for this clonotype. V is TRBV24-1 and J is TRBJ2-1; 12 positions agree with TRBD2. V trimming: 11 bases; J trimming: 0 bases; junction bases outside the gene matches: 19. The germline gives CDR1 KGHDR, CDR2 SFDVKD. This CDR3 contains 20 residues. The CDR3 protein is CAKGPGLAGTHHGSYNEQFF. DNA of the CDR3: TGTGCCAAAGGACCGGGACTAGCGGGTACCCACCACGGCTCCTACAATGAGCAGTTCTTC.

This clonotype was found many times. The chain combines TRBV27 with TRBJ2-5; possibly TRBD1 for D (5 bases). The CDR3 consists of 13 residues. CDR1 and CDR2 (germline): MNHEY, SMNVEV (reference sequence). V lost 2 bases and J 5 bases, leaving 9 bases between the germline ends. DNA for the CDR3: TGTGCCAGCAGTTTAGTCCAGGGCGAGACCCAGTACTTC. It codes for CASSLVQGETQYF.

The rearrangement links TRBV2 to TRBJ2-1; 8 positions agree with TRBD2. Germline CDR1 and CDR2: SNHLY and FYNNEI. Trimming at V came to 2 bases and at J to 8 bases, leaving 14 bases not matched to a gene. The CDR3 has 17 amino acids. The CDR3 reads CASSEPGGGPRGHEQFF. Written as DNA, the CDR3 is TGTGCCAGCAGTGAACCGGGGGGGGGACCCCGAGGGCATGAGCAGTTCTTC.

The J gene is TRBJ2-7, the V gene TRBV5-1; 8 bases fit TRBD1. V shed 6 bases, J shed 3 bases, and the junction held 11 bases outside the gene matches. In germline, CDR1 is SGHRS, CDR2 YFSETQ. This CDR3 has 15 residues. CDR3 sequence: CASKISGTGNYEQYF. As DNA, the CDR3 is TGCGCCAGCAAGATTTCCGGGACAGGTAACTACGAGCAGTACTTC.

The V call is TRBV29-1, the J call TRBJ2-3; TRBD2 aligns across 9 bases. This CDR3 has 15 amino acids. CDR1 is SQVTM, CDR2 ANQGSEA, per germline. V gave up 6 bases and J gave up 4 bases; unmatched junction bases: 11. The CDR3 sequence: CSVDLAGTPADTQYF. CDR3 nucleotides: TGCAGCGTCGACCTAGCGGGGACGCCCGCAGATACGCAGTATTTT.

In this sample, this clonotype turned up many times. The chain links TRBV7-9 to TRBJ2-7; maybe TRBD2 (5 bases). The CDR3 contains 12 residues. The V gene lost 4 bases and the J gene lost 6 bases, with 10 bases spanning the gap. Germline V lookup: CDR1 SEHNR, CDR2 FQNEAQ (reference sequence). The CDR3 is CASSWPSSEQYF. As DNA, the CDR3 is TGTGCCAGCAGCTGGCCTAGCAGCGAGCAGTACTTC.

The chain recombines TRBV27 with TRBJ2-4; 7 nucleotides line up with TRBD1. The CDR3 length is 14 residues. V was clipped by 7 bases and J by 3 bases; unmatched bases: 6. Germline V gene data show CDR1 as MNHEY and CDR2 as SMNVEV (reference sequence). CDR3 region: CASTKGADKNIQYF. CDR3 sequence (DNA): TGTGCCAGCACCAAGGGGGCCGACAAAAACATTCAGTACTTC.

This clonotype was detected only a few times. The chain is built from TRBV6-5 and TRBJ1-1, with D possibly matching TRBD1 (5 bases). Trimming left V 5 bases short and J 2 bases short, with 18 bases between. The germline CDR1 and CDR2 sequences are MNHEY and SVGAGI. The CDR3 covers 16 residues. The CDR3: CASSQTPGARNTEAFF. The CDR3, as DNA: TGTGCCAGCAGTCAAACACCTGGGGCCCGTAACACTGAAGCTTTCTTT.

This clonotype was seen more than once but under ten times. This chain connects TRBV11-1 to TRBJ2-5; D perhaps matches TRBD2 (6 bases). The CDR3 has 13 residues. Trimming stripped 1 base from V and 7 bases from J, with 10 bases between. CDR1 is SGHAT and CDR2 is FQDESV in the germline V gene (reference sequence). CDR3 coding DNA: TGTGCCAGCAGCTTAGTAGGGGAGGTGACCCAGTACTTC. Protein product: CASSLVGEVTQYF.

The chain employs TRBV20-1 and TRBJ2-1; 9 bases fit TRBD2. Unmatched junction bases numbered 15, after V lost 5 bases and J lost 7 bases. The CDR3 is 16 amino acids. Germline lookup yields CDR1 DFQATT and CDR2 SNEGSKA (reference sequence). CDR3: CSAPDHSGRGRNEQFF. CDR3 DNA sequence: TGCAGTGCTCCCGATCATAGCGGGAGAGGAAGGAATGAGCAGTTCTTC.

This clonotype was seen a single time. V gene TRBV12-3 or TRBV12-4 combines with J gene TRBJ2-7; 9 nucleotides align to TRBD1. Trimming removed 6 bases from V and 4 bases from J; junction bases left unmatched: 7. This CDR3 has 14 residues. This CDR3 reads CASSRGQGGYEQYF. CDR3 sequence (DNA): TGTGCCAGCAGCCGGGGACAGGGTGGGTACGAGCAGTACTTC.

CDR3 DNA sequence: TGTGCCAGCAGTGATCTGGGCACAGATACGCAGTATTTT. Its translation: CASSDLGTDTQYF. The chain combines TRBV28 with TRBJ2-3; the D is unclear. Between the trimmed V and J ends, which lost 5 bases and 1 base, there was a span of 7 bases. Per the germline V gene, CDR1 is MDHEN and CDR2 is SYDVKM. The length of the CDR3 is 13 residues.

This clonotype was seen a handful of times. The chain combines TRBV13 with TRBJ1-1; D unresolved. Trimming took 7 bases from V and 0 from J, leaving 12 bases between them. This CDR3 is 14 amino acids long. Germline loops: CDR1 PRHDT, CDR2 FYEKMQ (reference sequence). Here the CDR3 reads CASTRPMMNTEAFF. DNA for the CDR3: TGTGCCAGCACCCGACCAATGATGAACACTGAAGCTTTCTTT.

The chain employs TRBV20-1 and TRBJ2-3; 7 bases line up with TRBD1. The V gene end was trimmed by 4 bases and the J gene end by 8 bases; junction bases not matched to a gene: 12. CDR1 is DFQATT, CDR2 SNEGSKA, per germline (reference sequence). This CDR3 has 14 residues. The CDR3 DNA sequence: TGCAGTGCTAACAACGACAGGGATGGCGGTACGCAGTATTTT. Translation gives CSANNDRDGGTQYF.

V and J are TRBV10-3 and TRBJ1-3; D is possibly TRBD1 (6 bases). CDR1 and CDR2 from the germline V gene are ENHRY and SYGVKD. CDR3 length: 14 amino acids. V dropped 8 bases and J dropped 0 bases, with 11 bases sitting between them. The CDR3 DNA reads TGTGCCATCGCGGACAGCGACTCTGGAAACACCATATATTTT. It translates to CAIADSDSGNTIYF.

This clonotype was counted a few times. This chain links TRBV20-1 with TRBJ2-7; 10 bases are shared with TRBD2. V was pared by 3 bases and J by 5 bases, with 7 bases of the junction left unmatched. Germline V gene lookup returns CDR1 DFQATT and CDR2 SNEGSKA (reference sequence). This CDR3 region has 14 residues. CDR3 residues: CSARIGLAANEQYF. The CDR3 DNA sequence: TGCAGTGCTAGGATCGGACTAGCGGCCAACGAGCAGTACTTC.

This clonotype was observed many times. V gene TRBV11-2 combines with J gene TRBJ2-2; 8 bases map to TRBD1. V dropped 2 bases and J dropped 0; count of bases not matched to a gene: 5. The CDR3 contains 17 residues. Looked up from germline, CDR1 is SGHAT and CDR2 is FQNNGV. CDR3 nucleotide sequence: TGTGCCAGCAGCTTATCCCCAGGGGGCTCGAACACCGGGGAGCTGTTTTTT. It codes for CASSLSPGGSNTGELFF.

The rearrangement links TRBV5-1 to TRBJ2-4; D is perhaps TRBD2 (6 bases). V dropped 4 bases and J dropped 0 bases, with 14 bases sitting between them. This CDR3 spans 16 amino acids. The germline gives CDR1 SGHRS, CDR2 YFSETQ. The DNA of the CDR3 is TGCGCCAGCAGCACCGGGGACTTTCTAGCCAAAAACATTCAGTACTTC. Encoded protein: CASSTGDFLAKNIQYF.

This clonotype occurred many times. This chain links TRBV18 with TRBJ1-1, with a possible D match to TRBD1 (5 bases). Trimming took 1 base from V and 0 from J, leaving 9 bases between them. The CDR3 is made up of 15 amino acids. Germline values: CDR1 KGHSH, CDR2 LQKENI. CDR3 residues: CASSPLQVMNTEAFF. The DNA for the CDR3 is TGTGCCAGCTCACCACTACAGGTTATGAACACTGAAGCTTTCTTT.

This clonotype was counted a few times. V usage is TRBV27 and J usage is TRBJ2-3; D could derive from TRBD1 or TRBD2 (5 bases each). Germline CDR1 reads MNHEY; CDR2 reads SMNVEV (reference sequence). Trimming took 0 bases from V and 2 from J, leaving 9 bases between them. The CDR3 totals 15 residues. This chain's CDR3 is CASSLSRGYTDTQYF. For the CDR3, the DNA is TGTGCCAGCAGTTTATCGAGGGGCTACACAGATACGCAGTATTTT.

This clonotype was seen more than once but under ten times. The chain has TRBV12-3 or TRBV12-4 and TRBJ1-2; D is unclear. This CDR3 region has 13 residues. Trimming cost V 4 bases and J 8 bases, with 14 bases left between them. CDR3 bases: TGTGCCAGCAGTTCCGAGGGTCGTCGGGGCTACACCTTC. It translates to CASSSEGRRGYTF.

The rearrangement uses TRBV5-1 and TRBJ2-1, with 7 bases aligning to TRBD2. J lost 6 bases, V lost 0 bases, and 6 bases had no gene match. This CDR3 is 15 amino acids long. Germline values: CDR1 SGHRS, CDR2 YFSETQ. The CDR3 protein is CASSLGGRGFNEQFF. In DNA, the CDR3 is TGCGCCAGCAGCTTGGGCGGGAGAGGTTTCAATGAGCAGTTCTTC.

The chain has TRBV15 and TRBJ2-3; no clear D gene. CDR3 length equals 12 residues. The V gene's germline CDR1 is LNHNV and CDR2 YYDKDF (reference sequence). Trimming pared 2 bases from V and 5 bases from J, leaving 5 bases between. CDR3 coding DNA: TGTGCCACCAGCAGACTAGGAGATACGCAGTATTTT. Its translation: CATSRLGDTQYF.

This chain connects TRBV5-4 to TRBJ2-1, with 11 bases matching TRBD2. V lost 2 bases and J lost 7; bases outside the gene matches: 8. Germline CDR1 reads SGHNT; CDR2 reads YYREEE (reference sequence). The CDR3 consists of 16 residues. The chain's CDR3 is CASSLWLAGGLNEQFF. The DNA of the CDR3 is TGTGCCAGCAGCTTATGGCTAGCGGGAGGTTTGAATGAGCAGTTCTTC.

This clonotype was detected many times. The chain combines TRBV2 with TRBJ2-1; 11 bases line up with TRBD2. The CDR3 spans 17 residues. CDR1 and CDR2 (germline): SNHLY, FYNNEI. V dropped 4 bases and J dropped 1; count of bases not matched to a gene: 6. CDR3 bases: TGTGCCAGCAGTGGGAGAACTAGCGGGAGATCCTACAATGAGCAGTTCTTC. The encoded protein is CASSGRTSGRSYNEQFF.

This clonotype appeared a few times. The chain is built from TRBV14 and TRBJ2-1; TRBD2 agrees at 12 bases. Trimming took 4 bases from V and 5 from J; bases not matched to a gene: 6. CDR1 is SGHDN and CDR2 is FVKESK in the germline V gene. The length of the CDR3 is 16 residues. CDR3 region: CASSPRTSGANNEQFF. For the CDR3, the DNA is TGTGCCAGCAGCCCACGGACTAGCGGGGCCAACAATGAGCAGTTCTTC.

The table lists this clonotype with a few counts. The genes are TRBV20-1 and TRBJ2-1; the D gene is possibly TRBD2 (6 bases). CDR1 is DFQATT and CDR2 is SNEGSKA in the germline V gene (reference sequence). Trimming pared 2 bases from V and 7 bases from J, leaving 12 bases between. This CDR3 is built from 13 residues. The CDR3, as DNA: TGCAGTGCTAGAATGGGAGGTCGGAATGAGCAGTTCTTC. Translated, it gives CSARMGGRNEQFF.

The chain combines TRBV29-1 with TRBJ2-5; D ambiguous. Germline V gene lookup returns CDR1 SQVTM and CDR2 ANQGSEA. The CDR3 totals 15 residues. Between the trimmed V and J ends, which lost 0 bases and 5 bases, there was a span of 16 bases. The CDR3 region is CSVEDNVRLTETQYF. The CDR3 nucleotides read TGCAGCGTTGAAGACAACGTCCGCCTAACGGAGACCCAGTACTTC.

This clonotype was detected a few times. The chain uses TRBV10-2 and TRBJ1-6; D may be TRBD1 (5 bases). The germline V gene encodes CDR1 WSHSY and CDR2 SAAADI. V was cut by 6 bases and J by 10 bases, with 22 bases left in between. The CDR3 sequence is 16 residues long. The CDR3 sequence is CASSPVSVGQGSPLHF. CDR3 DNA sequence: TGCGCCAGCAGCCCCGTGTCTGTGGGCCAGGGATCACCCCTCCACTTT.

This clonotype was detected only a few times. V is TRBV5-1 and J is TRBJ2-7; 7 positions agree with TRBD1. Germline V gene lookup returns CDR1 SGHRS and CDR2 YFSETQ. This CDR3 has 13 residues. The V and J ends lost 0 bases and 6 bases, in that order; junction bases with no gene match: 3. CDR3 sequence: CASSLAGQPEQYF. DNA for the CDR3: TGCGCCAGCAGCTTGGCGGGACAGCCCGAGCAGTACTTC.

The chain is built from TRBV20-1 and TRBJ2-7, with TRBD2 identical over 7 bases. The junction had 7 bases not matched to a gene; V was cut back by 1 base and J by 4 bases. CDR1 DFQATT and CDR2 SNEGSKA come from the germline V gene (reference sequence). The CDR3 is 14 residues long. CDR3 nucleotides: TGCAGTGCTAGAGTGGCTAGCGGAGTATACGAGCAGTACGTC. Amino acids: CSARVASGVYEQYV.